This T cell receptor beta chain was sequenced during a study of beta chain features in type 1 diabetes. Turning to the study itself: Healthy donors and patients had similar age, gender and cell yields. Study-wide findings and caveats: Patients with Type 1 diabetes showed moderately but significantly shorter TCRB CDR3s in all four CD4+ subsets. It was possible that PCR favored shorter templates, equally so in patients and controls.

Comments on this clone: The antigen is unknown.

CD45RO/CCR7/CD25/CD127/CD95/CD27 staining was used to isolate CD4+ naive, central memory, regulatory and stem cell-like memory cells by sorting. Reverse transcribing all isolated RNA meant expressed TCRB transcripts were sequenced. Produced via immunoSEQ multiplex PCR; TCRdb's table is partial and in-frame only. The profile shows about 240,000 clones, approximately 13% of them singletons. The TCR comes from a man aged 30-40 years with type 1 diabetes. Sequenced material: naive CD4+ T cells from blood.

The CDR3 nucleotides are TGTGCCACCAGCAGAGATGATAAGGGGGTGTTGAGTCAGCCCCAGCATTTT. Protein sequence: CATSRDDKGVLSQPQHF. The rearrangement joins TRBV15 to TRBJ1-5; the D gene is possibly TRBD1 (6 bases). Trimming pared 0 bases from V and 6 bases from J, leaving 18 bases between. CDR3 length equals 17 residues. The germline V gene encodes CDR1 LNHNV and CDR2 YYDKDF (reference sequence).